This is a list of T cell receptor beta chains from one sample in a study of blood T cell repertoires in COVID-19. Repertoires were generated with immunoSEQ multiplex PCR, while TCRdb's copy carries only in-frame clones and drops some. The sample records approximately 440,000 clones, 88% being singletons. Specimen: peripheral blood. The source of these receptors is a woman aged 45-65 years with COVID-19, enrolled during active disease. Both conserved end residues are part of each CDR3. The order of the fields is clone size, J gene, D gene, V gene, CDR3 protein, CDR3 DNA. A D gene is named only where the DNA matches it firmly. Expanded clones are given a class, and other clones once, few, many or no size at all.

NA TRBJ1-5 TRBD1 TRBV5-1 CASSLTGGELSNQPQHF TGCGCCAGCAGCTTGACAGGGGGCGAGTTGAGTAATCAGCCCCAGCATTTT
NA TRBJ1-1 NA TRBV3-1/TRBV3-2 CASSQSTDTEAFF TGTGCCAGCAGCCAGAGCACAGACACTGAAGCTTTCTTT
NA TRBJ1-6 NA TRBV28 CASRDRSNSPLHF TGTGCCAGCAGGGACAGATCTAATTCACCCCTCCACTTT
NA TRBJ2-7 TRBD1 TRBV6-5 CASSFGQGEQYF TGTGCCAGCAGCTTCGGACAGGGCGAGCAGTACTTC
NA TRBJ2-7 NA TRBV7-3 CASSSPGANYEQYF TGTGCCAGCAGCTCCCCAGGGGCGAACTACGAGCAGTACTTC
NA TRBJ1-1 TRBD1 TRBV19 CASSGTTGGVLAFF TGTGCCAGTAGTGGGACGACAGGGGGCGTTTTGGCTTTCTTT
NA TRBJ1-2 NA TRBV5-1 CASSLEAVNYGYTF TGCGCCAGCAGCTTGGAGGCGGTTAACTATGGCTACACCTTC
NA TRBJ2-4 NA TRBV9 CASSVVADQNIQYF TGTGCCAGCAGCGTAGTAGCGGATCAAAACATTCAGTACTTC
NA TRBJ1-1 TRBD1 TRBV19 CASSIQGVQGTNTEAFF TGTGCCAGTAGTATCCAGGGGGTACAGGGAACGAACACTGAAGCTTTCTTT
NA TRBJ2-1 NA TRBV11-3 CASSLDGGASSYNEQFF TGTGCCAGCAGCTTAGATGGGGGGGCGAGCTCCTACAATGAGCAGTTCTTC
NA TRBJ2-1 TRBD2 TRBV9 CASSARLASGEQFF TGTGCCAGCAGCGCACGACTAGCGTCGGGTGAGCAGTTCTTC
NA TRBJ1-1 NA TRBV21-1 CASSGRSRNYMNTEAFF TGTGCCAGCAGCGGGAGGTCGCGAAATTACATGAACACTGAAGCTTTCTTT
NA TRBJ2-7 NA TRBV5-1 CASLRGYEQYF TGCGCCAGCTTAAGGGGCTACGAGCAGTACTTC
once TRBJ2-3 NA TRBV6-4 CASSRYGGPASSTDTQYF TGTGCCAGCAGTCGTTACGGGGGGCCCGCTTCTAGCACAGATACGCAGTATTTT
NA TRBJ2-3 NA TRBV19 CASSIWAGGTDTQYF TGTGCCAGTAGTATCTGGGCCGGGGGCACAGATACGCAGTATTTT
NA TRBJ2-7 TRBD2 TRBV18 CASSSRLAGNREQYF TGTGCCAGCTCGTCTCGACTAGCGGGCAACCGCGAGCAGTACTTC
NA TRBJ2-3 NA TRBV6-6 CASRDSLADTQYF TGTGCCAGCAGGGACAGTTTGGCAGATACGCAGTATTTT
NA TRBJ1-1 NA TRBV19 CASSITGVDTEAFF TGTGCCAGTAGTATAACCGGGGTCGACACTGAAGCTTTCTTT
once TRBJ1-5 NA TRBV3-1/TRBV3-2 CASSVSQGPQHF TGTGCCAGCAGCGTTTCACAGGGGCCCCAGCATTTT
NA TRBJ1-6 NA TRBV5-6 CASSLGEVNSPLHF TGTGCCAGCAGCTTGGGAGAGGTTAATTCACCCCTCCACTTT
few TRBJ1-1 NA TRBV19 CASSMGQGFGTEAFF TGTGCCAGTAGTATGGGTCAGGGGTTTGGCACTGAAGCTTTCTTT
once TRBJ2-3 NA TRBV4-1 CASSQREELGRTDTQYF TGCGCCAGCAGCCAACGAGAAGAGCTGGGGAGGACAGATACGCAGTATTTT
NA TRBJ1-1 TRBD1 TRBV6-5 CASSPGQGKWAEAFF TGTGCCAGCAGTCCCGGACAGGGAAAGTGGGCTGAAGCTTTCTTT
NA TRBJ2-1 TRBD2 TRBV5-1 CASSQEVAGEYNEQFF TGCGCCAGCAGCCAAGAGGTAGCGGGGGAGTACAATGAGCAGTTCTTC
once TRBJ2-3 NA TRBV11-2 CASSLGQGTDTQYF TGTGCCAGCAGCTTAGGACAGGGCACAGATACGCAGTATTTT
NA TRBJ1-1 TRBD1 TRBV27 CASSLGYGTVNTEAFF TGTGCCAGCAGTTTGGGTTATGGGACAGTCAACACTGAAGCTTTCTTT
NA TRBJ2-5 NA TRBV2 CASSEALPGETQYF TGTGCCAGCAGTGAAGCCCTGCCGGGGGAGACCCAGTACTTC
NA TRBJ1-2 TRBD1 TRBV27 CASSLTGGVSGYTF TGTGCCAGCAGTTTAACAGGGGGCGTCTCTGGCTACACCTTC
NA TRBJ1-2 TRBD1 TRBV10-2 CASSPGQGEGYTF TGCGCCAGCAGCCCGGGACAGGGGGAGGGCTACACCTTC
NA TRBJ2-7 NA TRBV7-3 CASSPEGGGGYEQYF TGTGCCAGCAGCCCCGAGGGGGGCGGGGGTTACGAGCAGTACTTC
NA TRBJ1-1 TRBD1 TRBV6-5 CASSKTGGAAGAFF TGTGCCAGCAGTAAGACAGGGGGCGCGGCCGGAGCTTTCTTT
many TRBJ2-7 TRBD2 TRBV11-2 CASSLGPGGDEQYF TGTGCCAGCAGCCTGGGACCGGGAGGAGACGAGCAGTACTTC
once TRBJ1-2 TRBD1 TRBV9 CASSRVDREEHGYTF TGTGCCAGCAGCCGGGTAGACAGGGAGGAACATGGCTACACCTTC
once TRBJ2-3 TRBD2 TRBV14 CASSHLLAGITDTQYF TGTGCCAGCAGCCATTTACTAGCGGGTATCACAGATACGCAGTATTTT
NA TRBJ2-1 TRBD2 TRBV10-2 CASSDPPGGGSEQFF TGCGCCAGCAGTGACCCCCCCGGCGGGGGATCAGAGCAGTTCTTC